The rows below give T cell receptor beta chains drawn from one sample of a study of siplizumab effects on memory and regulatory T cells. Generated by immunoSEQ multiplex PCR, the TCRdb table keeps only in-frame clones and is missing some. The sample shows over 80,000 clones, around 94% of them seen only once. Sequencing was done on a sample of non-Treg CD4+ T cells sorted from blood. These receptors were taken from a human donor in good health. The CDR3 runs from the conserved cysteine through the conserved F or W. Fields, in order: J gene, V gene, clone size, D gene, CDR3 protein, CDR3 DNA. A D gene is named only where the DNA matches it firmly. The listing skips clone size in some rows; elsewhere it reads once, few, many or a size class.

>TRBJ1-4|TRBV29-1|-|-
CSVYFRAGSEKLFF
TGCAGCGTATATTTCAGGGCCGGATCCGAAAAACTGTTTTTT
>TRBJ1-4|TRBV18|-|TRBD1
CASSPETGDEKLFF
TGTGCCAGCTCACCAGAGACAGGGGATGAAAAACTGTTTTTT
>TRBJ1-1|TRBV7-9|-|-
CASSPFLTDTEAFF
TGTGCCAGCAGCCCGTTTTTGACCGACACTGAAGCTTTCTTT
>TRBJ1-5|TRBV6-1|-|TRBD1
CASSTDRGAQPQHF
TGTGCCAGCAGTACCGACAGGGGTGCTCAGCCCCAGCATTTT
>TRBJ1-5|TRBV28|-|-
CASSPDQPQHF
TGTGCCAGCAGTCCAGACCAGCCCCAGCATTTT
>TRBJ2-4|TRBV7-9|-|-
CASSRDIKGVRADKNIQYF
TGTGCCAGCAGCCGAGACATTAAGGGAGTTAGGGCGGACAAAAACATTCAGTACTTC
>TRBJ1-2|TRBV7-9|-|-
CASSTDRTGYGYTF
TGTGCCAGCAGCACCGACAGGACGGGCTATGGCTACACCTTC
>TRBJ2-2|TRBV10-2|-|-
CASRFKGNTGELFF
TGCGCCAGCCGATTTAAGGGGAACACCGGGGAGCTGTTTTTT
>TRBJ1-2|TRBV19|-|TRBD1
CASSIYGTGDNGYTF
TGTGCCAGTAGTATCTACGGGACAGGGGATAATGGCTACACCTTC
>TRBJ2-1|TRBV5-4|-|TRBD2
CASSLASGSKWNEQFF
TGTGCCAGCAGCTTGGCCAGCGGGAGTAAGTGGAATGAGCAGTTCTTC
>TRBJ2-4|TRBV18|-|-
CASSKGPSAKNIQYF
TGTGCCAGCTCTAAGGGTCCCTCCGCCAAAAACATTCAGTACTTC
>TRBJ2-7|TRBV18|-|TRBD1
CASSRAGQGYEQYF
TGTGCCAGCTCACGGGCAGGACAGGGATACGAGCAGTACTTC
>TRBJ2-2|TRBV6-5|-|-
CASSYGETGELFF
TGTGCCAGCAGTTACGGGGAGACCGGGGAGCTGTTTTTT
>TRBJ1-2|TRBV30|-|-
CAWSVLGRADGYTF
TGTGCCTGGAGTGTACTGGGCAGGGCGGACGGCTACACCTTC
>TRBJ1-1|TRBV28|-|-
CASRDLNGPPNTEAFF
TGTGCCAGCCGAGACCTGAATGGGCCGCCGAACACTGAAGCTTTCTTT
>TRBJ1-5|TRBV19|-|-
CASSIRGRFMAQHF
TGTGCCAGTAGTATACGTGGCAGGTTTATGGCCCAGCATTTT
>TRBJ1-3|TRBV4-2|-|-
CASSQDRQSRLLGSGNTIYF
TGTGCCAGCAGCCAAGATCGTCAGTCCAGGCTCTTAGGGTCTGGAAACACCATATATTTT
>TRBJ2-3|TRBV11-2|-|-
CASSSRLVGGLADTQYF
TGTGCCAGCAGCTCGAGACTAGTCGGTGGCTTGGCAGATACGCAGTATTTT
>TRBJ2-1|TRBV7-2|once|TRBD2
CASSLLLAGSNEQFF
TGTGCCAGCAGCTTACTCCTAGCGGGTAGTAATGAGCAGTTCTTC
>TRBJ2-7|TRBV5-4|-|TRBD1
CASSSDRVLYEQYF
TGTGCCAGCAGCTCGGACAGGGTCCTCTACGAGCAGTACTTC
>TRBJ2-3|TRBV14|-|TRBD2
CASSQNSGKPIASSTDTQYF
TGTGCCAGCAGCCAAAATAGCGGGAAGCCGATCGCCTCTAGCACAGATACGCAGTATTTT
>TRBJ2-5|TRBV7-3|-|TRBD2
CASSFAGERGETQYF
TGTGCCAGCAGCTTCGCCGGCGAGCGGGGAGAGACCCAGTACTTC
>TRBJ2-1|TRBV7-2|-|TRBD2
CASSFLAGVGNEQFF
TGTGCCAGCAGCTTTCTAGCGGGAGTGGGAAATGAGCAGTTCTTC